The rows below give T cell receptor beta chains drawn from one sample of a study of control samples from healthy donors and cancer patients. Generated by immunoSEQ multiplex PCR, the TCRdb table keeps only in-frame clones and is missing some. Among some 64,000 clones, 80% to 90% were seen once, and the ten largest hold around 2.3%. Specimen: PBMCs. These receptor sequences come from a woman aged 45-65 years with head and neck cancer. Each CDR3 is given with its conserved first and last residue. Fields, in order: J gene, CDR3 length, clone size, V gene, CDR3 protein. The listing skips clone size in some rows; elsewhere it reads once, few, many or a size class.

>TRBJ1-4|13|NA|TRBV2
CASSGQLGEKLFF
>TRBJ1-1|13|NA|TRBV9
CASSGTGITEAFF
>TRBJ2-1|15|NA|TRBV5-1
CASSFIAGGHNEQFF
>TRBJ2-1|14|NA|TRBV30
CASNLRGPGNEQFF
>TRBJ2-7|13|NA|TRBV5-1
CASSLDRVYEQYF
>TRBJ1-1|13|NA|TRBV6-5
CASPTGGGSEAFF
>TRBJ1-1|13|NA|TRBV18
CASSFRVDTEAFF
>TRBJ1-4|15|NA|TRBV4-3
CASSPGHGGNEKLFF
>TRBJ2-2|21|NA|TRBV18
CASSRLSFPGPGEEQTGELFF
>TRBJ2-3|15|NA|TRBV4-3
CASSLGTGGRDTQYF
>TRBJ1-5|13|once|TRBV7-2
CASSDYSNQPQHF